What follows describes a single T cell receptor (beta chain). The target antigen is unknown. The record originates from a study of blood T cells in healthy people across ages. Findings of the study overall: Higher naive T cell percentage went strongly together with higher TCR beta diversity. Lack of knowledge of donor CMV status possibly confounded expanded clonotype changes.

PCR was performed a second time for about 7 to 11 cycles using a sample-barcoded 5' primer and a J-beta primer mix. Each CDR3 protein is one row after TCRdb ran MiXCR on the 5' RACE reads. The sample carries some 780,000 distinct CDR3 sequences, just over 55% recorded once. Approximately 9.2 milliliters was the volume of peripheral blood drawn from each donor. Per germline, CDR1 DFQATT and CDR2 SNEGSKA (reference sequence). CDR3 length: 16 amino acids. The chain combines TRBV20-1 with TRBJ2-5; 11 bases match TRBD1. Matching the DNA end better, TRBJ2-7 makes the J call doubtful. The sequence came from a middle-aged man in good health. The specimen was blood. This CDR3 reads CSASQRGQGAFYEQYF. The CDR3 DNA follows: TGCAGTGCTAGCCAAAGAGGACAGGGGGCATTTTACGAGCAGTACTTC.